The 5 T cell receptor beta chains in this list originate from one sample, sequenced in a study of OX40 agonist ivuxolimab in advanced cancers. Clones were read by immunoSEQ multiplex PCR, and TCRdb kept only the in-frame ones, dropping some. The sample has roughly 52,000 clones, 70% to 90% seen once. Specimen: CD4+ or CD8+ T cells sorted from blood, collected in a trial of the OX40 agonist ivuxolimab. These receptor sequences come from an adult with an advanced solid tumor such as melanoma, head and neck, liver or kidney cancer.

Here the CDR3 reads CASSLAYGQGAAYGYTF. The CDR3, as DNA: TGTGCCAGCAGCTTAGCCTATGGGCAGGGGGCGGCTTATGGCTACACCTTC. V and J are TRBV11-2 and TRBJ1-2; 8 nucleotides match TRBD1. The CDR3 consists of 17 residues. The germline V gene has CDR1 SGHAT and CDR2 FQNNGV. The V gene end was trimmed by 1 base and the J gene end by 5 bases; junction bases not matched to a gene: 12. Full variable domain (remainder filled in from reference TRBV11-2 and TRBJ1-2): EAGVAQSPRYKIIEKRQSVAFWCNPISGHATLYWYQQILGQGPKLLIQFQNNGVVDDSQLPKDRFSAERLKGVDSTLKIQPAKLEDSAVYLCASSLAYGQGAAYGYTFGSGTRLTVV.

Remarks on this clone: Its ends do not fully match the called genes, so a read error is possible. J is TRBJ1-2 and V is TRBV4-1; the match to TRBD1 covers 8 bases. Germline CDR1 is MGHRA and CDR2 is YSYEKL. The length of the CDR3 is 13 residues. The CDR3 sequence is CASRGTGNYGYTF. Here the CDR3 DNA reads TGCGCCAGCAGAGGGACAGGAAACTACGGCTACACCTTC.

This clone occurred once. The genes are TRBV5-6 and TRBJ2-5; 12 bases fit TRBD1. Per the germline V gene, CDR1 is SGHDT and CDR2 is YYEEEE. This CDR3 comprises 14 residues. The junction had 2 bases not matched to a gene; V was cut back by 3 bases and J by 5 bases. Here the CDR3 reads CASSSGTGGETQYF. CDR3 coding DNA: TGTGCCAGCAGCTCCGGGACAGGGGGCGAGACCCAGTACTTC.

The chain couples TRBV28 to TRBJ2-6; possibly TRBD2 for D (5 bases). CDR1 is MDHEN and CDR2 is SYDVKM in the germline V gene. Trimming stripped 5 bases from V and 2 bases from J, with 13 bases between. CDR3 length equals 16 residues. CDR3 protein: CASSQRRSPGANVLTF. The CDR3 DNA reads TGTGCCAGCAGTCAGCGGCGGAGCCCTGGGGCCAACGTCCTGACTTTC. The full variable domain, completed using reference TRBV28 and TRBJ2-6, is DVKVTQSSRYLVKRTGEKVFLECVQDMDHENMFWYRQDPGLGLRLIYFSYDVKMKEKGDIPEGYSVSREKKERFSLILESASTNQTSMYLCASSQRRSPGANVLTFGAGSRLTVL.

The chain couples TRBV28 to TRBJ1-1; D is unclear. The CDR3 consists of 11 residues. Germline V lookup: CDR1 MDHEN, CDR2 SYDVKM. The V gene lost 6 bases and the J gene lost 10 bases, with 12 bases spanning the gap. CDR3 coding DNA: TGTGCCAGCAGCGACGGGATGACAGCTTTCTTT. It yields the protein CASSDGMTAFF.